This T cell receptor beta chain was profiled in a study of blood T cell repertoires in COVID-19. Study context: Samples taken during acute and convalescent COVID-19 were collected in the United States, Italy and Spain. From T cells, B-cell-depleted T cells, or PBMCs came the material, which was cDNA or gDNA.

Deletions cut 0 bases from V and 0 bases from J, with 2 bases between. The CDR3 has 13 residues. Authors' processing steps: Reference gene primers were amplified, and this amplification served to estimate nucleated cell counts. Profiled with immunoSEQ multiplex PCR; TCRdb holds only in-frame clones, not every one. V, J and clone size derive from that table, while D and trimming were established from the DNA sequence. The sample lists fewer than 200,000 clones; more than 75% were seen once. Sequencing used peripheral blood. This sequence was found in a woman younger than 35 who had recovered from COVID-19. V is TRBV12-3 or TRBV12-4 and J is TRBJ1-1; D not certain. The chain's CDR3 is CASSLALNTEAFF. Here the CDR3 DNA reads TGTGCCAGCAGTTTAGCCTTGAACACTGAAGCTTTCTTT.